This T cell receptor (beta chain) originates from a study of blood T cell repertoires in COVID-19. Study summary: Whether acute or convalescent, the COVID-19 samples came from the United States, Italy and Spain.

CDR1 and CDR2 (germline): SGHNT, YYREEE (reference sequence). Trimming took off 0 bases at V and 6 bases at J, with 5 bases between the two ends. This CDR3 has 12 residues. In the original processing: Scientists estimated how many nucleated cells there were by amplifying reference gene primers. Clones were sequenced by immunoSEQ multiplex PCR, and TCRdb holds only the in-frame ones, with some missing. V, J and clone size reflect that table, while D and trimming were determined from the DNA. The data contain under 250,000 clones, around nine tenths of them seen just once; the ten biggest clones take up around 0.9%. During active infection, Seattle patients enrolled and were then monitored through disease.

The chain employs TRBV5-4 and TRBJ2-3; D not certain. The sequenced material came from peripheral blood. The clonotype originates from a man younger than 45 with COVID-19, enrolled during active disease. CDR3: CASSLGSDTQYF. The CDR3 DNA is TGTGCCAGCAGCTTGGGGAGCGATACGCAGTATTTT.